The 30 T cell receptor beta chains below were found in one sample sequenced in a study of CD8 T cells in Susac syndrome (dated by TCRdb to between 2018 and 2020). The receptor library was made with the immunoSEQ multiplex PCR assay. RNA was extracted using the RNeasy kit, and about 0.5 to 1 microgram was reverse transcribed with random hexamers. TCRdb ran its own pipeline on the public reads, namely fastp trimming at Q25 and MiXCR clone calling, and kept in-frame beta chains. Merged by CDR3 protein, the rows form single entries marked with the most common genes and DNA. In this sample the table shows around 190,000 distinct CDR3 sequences, roughly 92% of which occur a single time. The ten top clones hold around 0.1% of the sample. The sequenced sample was CD4+ T cells from PBMCs. The source of these receptors is a human donor in good health.

This chain links TRBV20-1 with TRBJ1-2; TRBD1 agrees at 9 bases. J gave up 8 bases and V 8 bases, and 6 bases lay outside the gene matches. The germline V gene encodes CDR1 DFQATT and CDR2 SNEGSKA (reference sequence). The CDR3 is 11 amino acids. The CDR3 DNA is TGCAGTCCCACAGGGGGCGTCGGCTACACCTTC. Its protein product is CSPTGGVGYTF.

The chain has TRBV4-1 and TRBJ1-2; 7 nucleotides line up with TRBD1. This CDR3 spans 20 amino acids. Germline V gene lookup returns CDR1 MGHRA and CDR2 YSYEKL. Germline trimming cut 0 bases from V and 8 bases from J; bases unmatched to any gene: 24. The CDR3 DNA reads TGCGCCAGCAGCCAAGATAAAAAAGGGGACAGTAGTCCATGGCCAAACGGCTACACCTTC. Protein sequence: CASSQDKKGDSSPWPNGYTF.

The chain recombines TRBV7-9 with TRBJ2-5; maybe TRBD2 (7 bases). The CDR3 has 14 amino acids. Germline lookup yields CDR1 SEHNR and CDR2 FQNEAQ (reference sequence). The ends were cut back, 4 bases at V and 3 bases at J, with 12 bases in the middle. CDR3 nucleotide sequence: TGTGCCAGCAGCTCCTGGGGGGGCGAAGAGACCCAGTACTTC. This encodes CASSSWGGEETQYF.

This clonotype has only a few counts. The chain combines TRBV12-3 or TRBV12-4 with TRBJ2-7; no clear D. CDR3 length: 12 amino acids. V lost 3 bases and J 3 bases, leaving 6 bases between the germline ends. The DNA of the CDR3 is TGTGCCAGCAGTTTTGGCAGCTACGAGCAGTACTTC. It is translated as CASSFGSYEQYF.

The chain links TRBV28 to TRBJ2-7, with 7 nucleotides matching TRBD1. Germline CDR1 MDHEN, CDR2 SYDVKM. The CDR3 sequence is 14 residues long. V shed 7 bases, J shed 2 bases, and the junction held 8 bases outside the gene matches. CDR3 residues: CASTPGQFTYEQYF. The CDR3 DNA is TGTGCCAGCACCCCGGGACAGTTTACCTACGAGCAGTACTTC.

V is TRBV20-1 and J is TRBJ1-2, with D unresolved. The CDR3 runs 16 residues. Germline assignment: CDR1 DFQATT and CDR2 SNEGSKA (reference sequence). The V gene lost 2 bases and the J gene lost 5 bases, with 21 bases spanning the gap. CDR3 protein: CSARRGAAEGEYGYTF. The CDR3 bases are TGCAGTGCTAGACGGGGTGCGGCGGAGGGCGAGTATGGCTACACCTTC.

The genes are TRBV9 and TRBJ2-5; 7 bases match TRBD1. The CDR3 extends over 16 amino acids. V was clipped by 3 bases and J by 1 base; unmatched bases: 9. Germline V lookup: CDR1 SGDLS, CDR2 YYNGEE. The CDR3 sequence is CASSEGALRGQETQYF. DNA of the CDR3: TGTGCCAGCAGCGAGGGGGCCCTCCGGGGCCAAGAGACCCAGTACTTC.

V usage is TRBV18 and J usage is TRBJ2-3; D call uncertain. V was pared by 0 bases and J by 4 bases, with 8 bases between. Germline V gene lookup returns CDR1 KGHSH and CDR2 LQKENI. This CDR3 has 14 residues. CDR3 amino acids: CASSPPGRADTQYF. In DNA, the CDR3 is TGTGCCAGCTCACCACCGGGCAGAGCAGATACGCAGTATTTT.

This clonotype was seen a few times. V is TRBV19 and J is TRBJ2-7, with 8 bases identical to TRBD2. Germline assignment: CDR1 LNHDA and CDR2 SQIVND (reference sequence). Germline trimming cut 5 bases from V and 2 bases from J; bases unmatched to any gene: 2. CDR3 length equals 13 residues. The CDR3 is CASSLGLAYEQYV. The CDR3 DNA sequence: TGTGCCAGTAGTTTGGGACTAGCCTACGAGCAGTACGTC.

Here the CDR3 reads CASSEWSGQGSFKSGELFF. The CDR3 DNA reads TGTGCCAGCAGTGAATGGTCGGGACAGGGGAGTTTTAAATCGGGGGAGCTGTTTTTT. The genes are TRBV25-1 and TRBJ2-2, with TRBD1 matching over 10 bases. Trimming removed 1 base from V and 8 bases from J; junction bases left unmatched: 16. This CDR3 spans 19 amino acids. CDR1 and CDR2 from the germline V gene are MGHDK and SYGVNS.

This sequence joins TRBV5-1 and TRBJ1-1; 8 positions match TRBD1. Trimming took 0 bases from V and 5 from J; bases not matched to a gene: 6. Germline CDR1 SGHRS, CDR2 YFSETQ. This CDR3 comprises 15 residues. The CDR3 nucleotides read TGCGCCAGCAGCTTGGAAAGGACAGGGTTAACTGAAGCTTTCTTT. Translating gives CASSLERTGLTEAFF.

This clonotype has more than one count but fewer than ten. This chain uses TRBV19 with TRBJ1-1; D not resolved. The CDR3 loop spans 13 amino acids. V gave up 4 bases and J gave up 3 bases, with 9 bases separating them. The germline CDR1 and CDR2 sequences are LNHDA and SQIVND (reference sequence). The CDR3 here is CASSRRKDTEAFF. The CDR3 DNA is TGTGCCAGTAGTAGGAGGAAAGACACTGAAGCTTTCTTT.

V usage is TRBV20-1 and J usage is TRBJ2-7; 7 bases agree with TRBD1. Germline CDR1 is DFQATT and CDR2 is SNEGSKA (reference sequence). The J segment lost 4 bases and the V segment lost 0 bases, leaving 6 bases of the junction unmatched. CDR3 length equals 14 residues. Here the CDR3 reads CSAREDRVGYEQYF. The CDR3 nucleotides are TGCAGTGCTAGAGAAGACAGGGTCGGGTACGAGCAGTACTTC.

This chain uses TRBV9 with TRBJ1-5, with D possibly TRBD1 on 6 matching bases. The germline V and J ends were trimmed by 3 bases and 4 bases, with 14 bases remaining between them. The germline gives CDR1 SGDLS, CDR2 YYNGEE. The CDR3 extends over 15 amino acids. CDR3 protein: CASSAVDSPNQPQHF. CDR3 DNA sequence: TGTGCCAGCAGCGCAGTGGACAGTCCAAATCAGCCCCAGCATTTT.

The chain employs TRBV7-9 and TRBJ1-3, with D hard to call. Deletions cut 1 base from V and 8 bases from J, with 12 bases between. The V gene's germline CDR1 is SEHNR and CDR2 FQNEAQ (reference sequence). The CDR3 sequence is 14 residues long. Written as DNA, the CDR3 is TGTGCCAGCAGCTTAGGGTCACCGCCGGACACCATATATTTT. Translating gives CASSLGSPPDTIYF.

The genes are TRBV9 and TRBJ2-1; 9 bases fit TRBD1. The germline V gene encodes CDR1 SGDLS and CDR2 YYNGEE. Trimming removed 5 bases from V and 3 bases from J; junction bases left unmatched: 6. The CDR3 sequence is 15 residues long. The CDR3 loop is CASRPPGQGYNEQFF. The DNA of the CDR3 is TGTGCCAGCAGGCCGCCGGGACAGGGCTACAATGAGCAGTTCTTC.

The CDR3 DNA sequence: TGTGCCAGCAGCCAGACCGACAGGGGAGAGCAGTACGTC. This encodes CASSQTDRGEQYV. J is TRBJ2-7 and V is TRBV7-9, with 8 positions matching TRBD1. The CDR3 consists of 13 residues. J gave up 7 bases and V 5 bases, and 7 bases lay outside the gene matches. Germline CDR1 is SEHNR and CDR2 is FQNEAQ (reference sequence).

The rearrangement links TRBV24-1 to TRBJ1-2, with D possibly being TRBD1 (5 bases). Trimming took off 5 bases at V and 3 bases at J, with 15 bases between the two ends. The CDR3 runs 15 residues. CDR1 and CDR2 (germline): KGHDR, SFDVKD. This chain's CDR3 is CATSADGTPDYGYTF. In nucleotides, the CDR3 is TGTGCCACCAGTGCTGATGGGACGCCGGACTATGGCTACACCTTC.

This chain links TRBV6-2 or TRBV6-3 with TRBJ1-3; perhaps TRBD1 as D (5 bases). V gave up 0 bases and J gave up 7 bases, with 16 bases separating them. This CDR3 region has 16 residues. CDR1 and CDR2 (germline): MNHEY, SVGEGT. In DNA, the CDR3 is TGTGCCAGCAGTTACTCGTGGGCAGGGACGCGGAACACCATATATTTT. Translating it yields CASSYSWAGTRNTIYF.

The chain couples TRBV5-1 to TRBJ1-6, with 7 bases aligning to TRBD1. Per germline, CDR1 SGHRS and CDR2 YFSETQ. CDR3 length: 16 amino acids. Trimming cost V 0 bases and J 6 bases; bases outside gene matches: 6. The CDR3 protein is CASSLGSGTANSPLHF. Written as DNA, the CDR3 is TGCGCCAGCAGCTTGGGCTCCGGGACAGCTAATTCACCCCTCCACTTT.

The chain joins TRBV7-2 to TRBJ2-6; 11 bases align to TRBD2. Germline V gene data show CDR1 as SGHTA and CDR2 as FQGNSA. There are 18 residues in the CDR3. V trimming: 4 bases; J trimming: 2 bases; junction bases outside the gene matches: 7. The CDR3 loop reads CASSWDSGGAAGANVLTF. Here the CDR3 DNA reads TGTGCCAGCAGCTGGGATAGCGGGGGGGCTGCTGGGGCCAACGTCCTGACTTTC.

This chain uses TRBV19 with TRBJ1-1, with unresolved D. Trimming left V 1 base short and J 4 bases short, with 13 bases between. The CDR3 has 15 residues. Germline CDR1 is LNHDA and CDR2 is SQIVND (reference sequence). Here the CDR3 reads CASSIGAGSRTEAFF. For the CDR3, the DNA is TGTGCCAGTAGTATAGGAGCAGGTTCGCGCACTGAAGCTTTCTTT.

The genes are TRBV4-2 and TRBJ1-5; D is perhaps TRBD1 (5 bases). This CDR3 is 17 amino acids long. Germline V lookup: CDR1 LGHNA, CDR2 YNFKEQ. V dropped 4 bases and J dropped 6 bases, with 22 bases sitting between them. In nucleotides, the CDR3 is TGTGCCAGCAGCCCCCAGCGGCGGGGGATAAGGAGTCAGCCCCAGCATTTT. Translated: CASSPQRRGIRSQPQHF.

This clonotype was recorded only once. The chain couples TRBV7-9 to TRBJ2-1; TRBD1 matches 7 bases. V gave up 5 bases and J gave up 7 bases; unmatched junction bases: 8. CDR1 and CDR2 from the germline V gene are SEHNR and FQNEAQ (reference sequence). CDR3 size: 14 residues. The CDR3 DNA is TGTGCCAGCAGCAACAAAGGGGGCAGGAATGAGCAGTTCTTC. Protein sequence: CASSNKGGRNEQFF.

This chain links TRBV7-2 with TRBJ2-5, with a tentative D call TRBD1 (5 bases). The CDR3 covers 16 residues. CDR1 is SGHTA, CDR2 FQGNSA, per germline. The V gene lost 0 bases and the J gene lost 3 bases, with 14 bases spanning the gap. The CDR3 region has the DNA TGTGCCAGCAGCTTAGCGCTTTCAGGGTTGAAAGAGACCCAGTACTTC. It encodes CASSLALSGLKETQYF.

This clonotype was seen a single time. The gene calls are TRBV28 and TRBJ1-2; D is ambiguous. CDR1 MDHEN and CDR2 SYDVKM come from the germline V gene. Trimming left V 1 base short and J 4 bases short, with 10 bases between. The CDR3 is made up of 14 amino acids. The CDR3 DNA follows: TGTGCCAGCAGTTTATCTGGGTTGAGCTATGGCTACACCTTC. Translating it yields CASSLSGLSYGYTF.

This clonotype has just one count. The chain combines TRBV6-5 with TRBJ1-2, with D tentatively TRBD1 (5 bases). Trimming shortened V by 0 bases and J by 7 bases, and 12 bases separated the two germline ends. Germline V CDR1 and CDR2: MNHEY, SVGAGI. The CDR3 is 14 residues long. In nucleotides, the CDR3 is TGTGCCAGCAGTTACTCGAGCAGGGAAAGTGGCTACACCTTC. Amino acid sequence: CASSYSSRESGYTF.

This chain connects TRBV7-2 to TRBJ1-5; D is unclear. This CDR3 contains 15 residues. With 5 bases removed from V and 0 bases from J, the gap between germline ends came to 11 bases. The germline gives CDR1 SGHTA, CDR2 FQGNSA. The CDR3 is CASSPGPHSNQPQHF. The CDR3 bases are TGTGCCAGCAGCCCCGGGCCCCATAGCAATCAGCCCCAGCATTTT.

In its sample, this clonotype was seen once. The V call is TRBV20-1, the J call TRBJ1-2; D may be TRBD1 (5 bases). The V gene lost 0 bases and the J gene lost 3 bases, with 11 bases spanning the gap. Germline CDR1 and CDR2: DFQATT and SNEGSKA (reference sequence). The CDR3 is 14 residues long. In DNA, the CDR3 is TGCAGTGCTAGAGATCTGCAGGGTTACTATGGCTACACCTTC. This encodes CSARDLQGYYGYTF.

The rearrangement links TRBV19 to TRBJ1-1, with D uncertain. The CDR3 totals 16 residues. Trimming removed 3 bases from V and 0 bases from J, with 14 bases in between. Germline CDR1 reads LNHDA; CDR2 reads SQIVND (reference sequence). The CDR3 reads CASSMGWTGMNTEAFF. DNA for the CDR3: TGTGCCAGTAGTATGGGGTGGACGGGGATGAACACTGAAGCTTTCTTT.